The entry below gives a single TCR beta chain sequence along with its context. The sample belongs to a study of blood T cell repertoires in COVID-19. The germline V gene encodes CDR1 LNHNV and CDR2 YYDKDF (reference sequence). The CDR3 sequence is 15 residues long. V lost 4 bases and J lost 6, with 15 bases in between. Authors' analysis steps: The authors estimated nucleated cell counts from reference gene primer amplification. Profiling relied on immunoSEQ multiplex PCR, and the TCRdb table lists in-frame clones only, not all of them. V and J calls and clone size are those listed in that table; D and trimming were worked out from the DNA. The table records tens of thousands of clones, roughly four fifths of them present only once.

The clonotype comes from a woman aged 55-70 years with acute or convalescent COVID-19. The gene calls are TRBV15 and TRBJ1-4, with D perhaps matching TRBD1 (6 bases). Sequences were obtained from peripheral blood. This CDR3 reads CATSTEDSVDEKLFF. CDR3 bases: TGTGCCACCAGCACCGAGGACAGCGTCGATGAAAAACTGTTTTTT.